A selection of T cell receptor beta chains follows, all from one sample in a study of shared clonotypes between healthy human individuals. The repertoire was sequenced with immunoSEQ multiplex PCR; TCRdb's copy has only in-frame clones and lacks some. The sample lists roughly 1.5 million clones; 95% to 99% were seen once. Sequenced material: naive CD4+ T cells sorted from blood. Receptor source: a man in his thirties or forties in good health. Each CDR3 is given with its conserved first and last residue. D genes are given only for firm matches. A clone size is listed for some rows: how often the clone was seen (once, few, many), or a class if it is expanded.

size	J	V	D	DNA	CDR3
-	TRBJ2-3	TRBV5-4	-	TGTGCCAGCAGCTTGTTCGGGTCGGATACGCAGTATTTT	CASSLFGSDTQYF
-	TRBJ1-1	TRBV11-3	-	TGTGCCAGCAGCCGAGCTCAAAACACTGAAGCTTTCTTT	CASSRAQNTEAFF
-	TRBJ2-1	TRBV7-9	-	TGTGCCAGCAGCTTAGGTGCCTCAGTGGTCGATGAGCAGTTCTTC	CASSLGASVVDEQFF
-	TRBJ2-7	TRBV18	-	TGTGCCAGCTCACAGGAGTCGGTTGGTATTTATACCTACGAGCAGTACTTC	CASSQESVGIYTYEQYF
-	TRBJ2-5	TRBV11-3	-	TGTGCCAGCAGCTTAGACAGACAAGAGACCCAGTACTTC	CASSLDRQETQYF
-	TRBJ2-7	TRBV5-1	-	TGCGCCAGCAGCGAGGCCTACGAGCAGTACTTC	CASSEAYEQYF
-	TRBJ2-7	TRBV5-1	TRBD2	TGCGCCAGCAGCTTGGCGCTAGCGGGATCCTCCTACGAGCAGTACTTC	CASSLALAGSSYEQYF
-	TRBJ1-5	TRBV15	TRBD1	TGTGCCACCAGCAGGGCAGTTGGGACAGGGGATCAGCCCCAGCATTTT	CATSRAVGTGDQPQHF
-	TRBJ2-7	TRBV29-1	-	TGCAGCGTTGGGGTGGGGCCAGGGTCTTACGAGCAGTACTTC	CSVGVGPGSYEQYF
-	TRBJ2-6	TRBV29-1	-	TGCAGCGTTGGGTCTGGGGCCAACGTCCTGACTTTC	CSVGSGANVLTF
-	TRBJ2-6	TRBV5-4	-	TGTGCCAGCAGCTTGCGGGGTGGCGGGGCTGGGGCCAACGTCCTGACTTTC	CASSLRGGGAGANVLTF
-	TRBJ2-3	TRBV7-2	-	TGTGCCAGCAGCTCGCGGTGGGACGGTTTGGTAAGCACAGATACGCAGTATTTT	CASSSRWDGLVSTDTQYF
-	TRBJ1-2	TRBV4-1	TRBD1	TGCGCCAGCAGCCCCCAAGACAGGGCCCCAGGGTATGGCTACACCTTC	CASSPQDRAPGYGYTF
-	TRBJ2-3	TRBV11-3	TRBD2	TGTGCCAGCAGTCTCCGACTAGCGGGAGGGGGTACAGATACGCAGTATTTT	CASSLRLAGGGTDTQYF
-	TRBJ1-1	TRBV7-9	-	TGTGCCAGCAGCTTAGGCTCACAGAAAGCTTTCTTT	CASSLGSQKAFF
-	TRBJ2-2	TRBV15	-	TGTGCCACCTCACGGAACACCGGGGAGCTGTTTTTT	CATSRNTGELFF
-	TRBJ1-1	TRBV2	-	TGTGCCAGCAGTGAACGACTCACCGAGGAAGCTTTCTTT	CASSERLTEEAFF
-	TRBJ2-1	TRBV19	-	TGTGCCAGTAGTTGGGACGGCAACAATGAGCAGTTCTTC	CASSWDGNNEQFF
once	TRBJ2-5	TRBV5-6	-	TGTGCCAGCAGCGAGGACCCTAGGGAGGAGACCCAGTACTTC	CASSEDPREETQYF
-	TRBJ1-5	TRBV28	TRBD1	TGTGCCAGCAGTACGCGGGACAGTTATCAGCCCCAGCATTTT	CASSTRDSYQPQHF
-	TRBJ1-5	TRBV7-9	TRBD1	TGTGCCAGCAGCTCCCGGGACAGCCTTAATCAGCCCCAGCATTTT	CASSSRDSLNQPQHF
-	TRBJ2-5	TRBV7-2	-	TGTGCCAGCAGCTTAGGACCCCCGGGGGGCGGGGGAGGGACCCAGTACTTC	CASSLGPPGGGGGTQYF
-	TRBJ2-3	TRBV11-3	-	TGTGCCAGCAGCTTAGTTGCCGCAGATACGCAGTATTTT	CASSLVAADTQYF
-	TRBJ2-7	TRBV5-1	TRBD2	TGCGCCAGCAGCTTGCTCTTATCTAGCGGGAGCTACGAGCAGTACTTC	CASSLLLSSGSYEQYF
-	TRBJ1-1	TRBV5-5	TRBD1	TGTGCCAGCAGCTGGGGACAGGGGGCCACTGAAGCTTTCTTT	CASSWGQGATEAFF
-	TRBJ2-5	TRBV6-5	TRBD2	TGTGCCAGCAGTTACGGGGGGGGAGAGACCCAGTACTTC	CASSYGGGETQYF
few	TRBJ2-2	TRBV2	-	TGTGCCAGCAGGGGTGTGGGACACACCGGGGAGCTGTTTTTT	CASRGVGHTGELFF
-	TRBJ2-1	TRBV15	-	TGTGCCACCAGCAGAGATGGGGCTGAGCAGTTCTTC	CATSRDGAEQFF
-	TRBJ2-3	TRBV30	-	TGTGCCTGGAGTGTTGAATTATCGGATACGCAGTATTTT	CAWSVELSDTQYF
-	TRBJ2-4	TRBV2	TRBD1	TGTGCCAGCAGTGAAACAGGGGCCGGGGCAGGAAACATTCAGTACTTC	CASSETGAGAGNIQYF